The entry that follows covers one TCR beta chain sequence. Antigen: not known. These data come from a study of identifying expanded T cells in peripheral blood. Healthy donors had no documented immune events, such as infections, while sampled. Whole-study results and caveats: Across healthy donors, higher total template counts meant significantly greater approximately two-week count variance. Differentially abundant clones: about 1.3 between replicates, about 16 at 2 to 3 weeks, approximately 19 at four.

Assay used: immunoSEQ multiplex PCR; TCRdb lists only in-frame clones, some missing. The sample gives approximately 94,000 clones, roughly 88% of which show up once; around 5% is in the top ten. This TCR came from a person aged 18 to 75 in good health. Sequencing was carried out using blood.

The CDR3 sequence: CSVDIGVPNYGYTF. In DNA, the CDR3 is TGCAGCGTTGATATTGGGGTCCCTAACTATGGCTACACCTTC. This rearrangement joins TRBV29-1 to TRBJ1-2, with D uncertain. V was shortened by 3 bases and J by 0 bases, with 11 bases between the two germline ends. This CDR3 is built from 14 residues. From germline, CDR1 is SQVTM and CDR2 ANQGSEA.